A single sample gave rise to the 6 T cell receptor beta chains below, sequenced in a study of CD8 T cells in Susac syndrome. Random hexamers were used to reverse transcribe an amount of about 0.5 to 1 ug RNA. One entry per CDR3 protein results from TCRdb running MiXCR on the immunoSEQ multiplex PCR reads. The data show 150,000 to 200,000 distinct CDR3 sequences, approximately 93% seen once. The sample consisted of CD4+ T cells from PBMCs. These receptors came from a human donor with multiple sclerosis.

This clonotype appeared once. The chain carries TRBV2 and TRBJ1-2; 7 positions match TRBD1. V shed 5 bases and J 2 bases; nucleotides not matched to a gene: 5. The germline CDR1 and CDR2 sequences are SNHLY and FYNNEI. This CDR3 comprises 14 residues. CDR3 DNA: TGTGCCAGCAGTTCCAGGGGGGCCAACTATGGCTACACCTTC. Its translation is CASSSRGANYGYTF.

V gene TRBV7-2 combines with J gene TRBJ2-7; TRBD1 might be the D (5 bases). The CDR3 has 11 amino acids. V gave up 5 bases and J gave up 6 bases, with 8 bases separating them. CDR1 SGHTA and CDR2 FQGNSA come from the germline V gene. This CDR3 reads CASSPQGEQYF. Written as DNA, the CDR3 is TGTGCCAGCAGCCCGCAGGGCGAGCAGTACTTC.

The genes are TRBV5-4 and TRBJ2-2; D gene unclear. The germline V gene has CDR1 SGHNT and CDR2 YYREEE (reference sequence). Trimming cost V 2 bases and J 2 bases, with 10 bases left between them. This CDR3 has 15 amino acids. CDR3: CASSLKTINTGELFF. The CDR3 DNA reads TGTGCCAGCAGCTTAAAAACCATCAACACCGGGGAGCTGTTTTTT.

The genes are TRBV6-1 and TRBJ1-6; 7 positions agree with TRBD1. J gave up 10 bases and V 10 bases, and 10 bases lay outside the gene matches. CDR1 and CDR2 from the germline V gene are MNHNS and SASEGT. This CDR3 has 13 amino acids. Here the CDR3 reads CAMRQGGESPLHF. The CDR3, as DNA: TGTGCCATGCGACAGGGTGGAGAGTCACCCCTCCACTTT.

V is TRBV5-1 and J is TRBJ2-1; TRBD1 aligns across 12 bases. V gave up 4 bases and J gave up 6 bases; unmatched junction bases: 11. Germline V gives CDR1 SGHRS, CDR2 YFSETQ. The CDR3 is made up of 17 amino acids. The CDR3 bases are TGCGCCAGCAGCCTAGTGACCGGGACAGGGGGCTTCAATGAGCAGTTCTTC. Residues: CASSLVTGTGGFNEQFF.

The genes are TRBV7-3 and TRBJ2-7; D may be TRBD2 (5 bases). From germline, CDR1 is SGHTA and CDR2 FQGTGA. The CDR3 extends over 13 amino acids. V was cut by 11 bases and J by 3 bases, with 17 bases left in between. CDR3 amino acids: CAFSGIECYEQYF. The CDR3 coding sequence is TGTGCCTTCTCGGGGATTGAGTGCTACGAGCAGTACTTC.